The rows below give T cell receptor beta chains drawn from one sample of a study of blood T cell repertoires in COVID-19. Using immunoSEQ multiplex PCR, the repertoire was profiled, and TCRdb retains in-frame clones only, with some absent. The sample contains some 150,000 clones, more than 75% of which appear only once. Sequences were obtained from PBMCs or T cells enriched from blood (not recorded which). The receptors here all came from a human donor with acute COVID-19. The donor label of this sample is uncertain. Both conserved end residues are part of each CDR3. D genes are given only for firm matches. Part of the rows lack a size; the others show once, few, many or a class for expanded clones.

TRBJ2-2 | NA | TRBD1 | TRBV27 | CASSLWGTGAGELFF | TGTGCCAGCAGTTTATGGGGGACAGGGGCCGGGGAGCTGTTTTTT
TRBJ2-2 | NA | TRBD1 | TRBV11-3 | CASSLGVGGLSISGELFF | TGTGCCAGCAGCTTAGGTGTAGGGGGCTTATCGATCTCCGGGGAGCTGTTTTTT
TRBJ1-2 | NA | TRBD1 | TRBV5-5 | CASSQRQGALGYTF | TGTGCCAGCAGCCAACGACAGGGGGCTTTAGGCTACACCTTC
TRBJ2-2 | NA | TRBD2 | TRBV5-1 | CASSLIPSGATGELFF | TGCGCCAGCAGCTTGATACCTAGCGGGGCCACCGGGGAGCTGTTTTTT
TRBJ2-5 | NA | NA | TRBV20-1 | CSASPVGGQFLQETQYF | TGCAGTGCTAGTCCCGTAGGTGGACAGTTCTTGCAAGAGACCCAGTACTTC
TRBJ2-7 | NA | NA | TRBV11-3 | CASSLVVAAEQYF | TGTGCCAGCAGCTTAGTTGTGGCGGCGGAGCAGTACTTC
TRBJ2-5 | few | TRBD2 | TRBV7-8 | CASSRTQLAVQETQYF | TGTGCCAGCAGCCGGACTCAACTAGCGGTACAAGAGACCCAGTACTTC
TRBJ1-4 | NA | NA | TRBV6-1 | CASSEVRLGLFF | TGTGCCAGCAGTGAAGTGAGGTTGGGACTGTTTTTT
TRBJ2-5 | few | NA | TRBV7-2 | CASTEGVQETQYF | TGTGCCAGCACCGAAGGGGTCCAAGAGACCCAGTACTTC
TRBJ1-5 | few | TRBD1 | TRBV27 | CASSFSPGTGKVQPQHF | TGTGCCAGCAGTTTTTCTCCCGGGACAGGGAAAGTTCAGCCCCAGCATTTT
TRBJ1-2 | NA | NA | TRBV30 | CAWSVEFGGGYTF | TGTGCCTGGAGTGTAGAATTCGGCGGGGGCTACACCTTC
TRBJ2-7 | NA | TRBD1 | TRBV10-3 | CAIRPGQSSYEQYF | TGTGCCATCAGACCGGGACAGTCCTCCTACGAGCAGTACTTC
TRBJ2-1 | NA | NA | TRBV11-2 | CASSLGLAYEQFF | TGTGCCAGCAGCTTAGGCCTAGCCTATGAGCAGTTCTTC
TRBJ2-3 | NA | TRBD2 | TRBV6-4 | CASSDSPSGSTDTQYF | TGTGCCAGCAGTGACTCCCCTAGCGGGAGCACAGATACGCAGTATTTT
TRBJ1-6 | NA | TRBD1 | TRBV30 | CAWRPRDRVGSPLHF | TGTGCCTGGAGACCCCGGGACAGGGTCGGTTCACCCCTCCACTTT
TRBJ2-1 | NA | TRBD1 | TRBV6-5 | CASSLTGTGGNEQFF | TGTGCCAGCAGTTTGACCGGGACAGGGGGCAATGAGCAGTTCTTC
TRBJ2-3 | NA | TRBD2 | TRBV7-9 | CAGPPGLALDTQYF | TGTGCCGGACCTCCGGGACTAGCACTTGATACGCAGTATTTT
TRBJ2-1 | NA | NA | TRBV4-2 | CASSQALRRGSYNEQFF | TGTGCCAGCAGCCAAGCATTACGGCGGGGCTCCTACAATGAGCAGTTCTTC
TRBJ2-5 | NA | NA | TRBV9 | CASSGGGNQETQYF | TGTGCCAGCAGCGGAGGGGGTAATCAAGAGACCCAGTACTTC
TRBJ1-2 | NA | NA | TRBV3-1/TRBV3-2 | CASSQEIKGGGYTF | TGTGCCAGCAGCCAAGAAATCAAGGGAGGAGGCTACACCTTC
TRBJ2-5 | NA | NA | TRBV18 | CASSAAIRPGETQYF | TGTGCCAGCTCGGCAGCGATCCGGCCGGGGGAGACCCAGTACTTC